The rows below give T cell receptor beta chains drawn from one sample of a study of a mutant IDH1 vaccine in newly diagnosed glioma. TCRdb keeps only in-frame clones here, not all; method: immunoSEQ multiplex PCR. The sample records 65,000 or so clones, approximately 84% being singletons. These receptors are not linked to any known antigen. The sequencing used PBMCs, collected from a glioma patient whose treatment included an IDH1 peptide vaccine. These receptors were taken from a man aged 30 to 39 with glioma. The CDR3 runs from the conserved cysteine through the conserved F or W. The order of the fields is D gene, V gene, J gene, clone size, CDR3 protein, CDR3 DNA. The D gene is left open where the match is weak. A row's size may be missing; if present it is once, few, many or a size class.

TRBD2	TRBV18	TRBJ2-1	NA	CASSPISGGDEQFF	TGTGCCAGCTCACCAATTAGCGGGGGTGATGAGCAGTTCTTC
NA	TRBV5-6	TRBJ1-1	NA	CASSWGGDKAFF	TGTGCCAGCAGCTGGGGTGGCGACAAAGCTTTCTTT
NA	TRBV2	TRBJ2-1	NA	CASRGDNEQFF	TGTGCCAGCAGAGGGGACAATGAGCAGTTCTTC
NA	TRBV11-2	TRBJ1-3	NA	CASSLVGRVSGNTIYF	TGTGCCAGCAGCTTAGTGGGCAGGGTATCTGGAAACACCATATATTTT
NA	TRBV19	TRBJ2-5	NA	CASSARVAETQYF	TGTGCCAGTAGTGCCAGGGTTGCGGAGACCCAGTACTTC
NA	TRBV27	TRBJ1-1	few	CASSFYGRMNTEAFF	TGTGCCAGCAGTTTTTATGGGCGGATGAACACTGAAGCTTTCTTT
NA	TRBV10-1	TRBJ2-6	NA	CASSVPGANVLTF	TGCGCCAGCAGTGTACCCGGGGCCAACGTCCTGACTTTC
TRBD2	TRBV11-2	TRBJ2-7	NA	CASSRTRDYEQYF	TGTGCCAGCAGCCGGACTAGAGACTACGAGCAGTACTTC
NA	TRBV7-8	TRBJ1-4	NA	CASSRAGRGLFF	TGTGCCAGCAGCCGTGCAGGGAGGGGACTGTTTTTT
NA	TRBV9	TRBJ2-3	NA	CASSSQAGVTDTQYF	TGTGCCAGCAGCTCTCAAGCGGGCGTCACAGATACGCAGTATTTT
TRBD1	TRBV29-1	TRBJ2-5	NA	CSVPWTGPQETQYF	TGCAGCGTACCCTGGACAGGCCCGCAAGAGACCCAGTACTTC
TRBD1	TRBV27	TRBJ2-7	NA	CASPPPGQFYEQYF	TGTGCCAGTCCGCCTCCGGGACAGTTCTACGAGCAGTACTTC
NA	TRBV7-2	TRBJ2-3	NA	CASSFRDSPTQYF	TGTGCCAGCAGCTTCCGAGACAGTCCCACGCAGTATTTT
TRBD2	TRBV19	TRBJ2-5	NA	CASRGTSGAQETQYF	TGTGCCAGTAGGGGGACTAGCGGGGCACAAGAGACCCAGTACTTC
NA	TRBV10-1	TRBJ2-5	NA	CASSESALGGQSLAETQYF	TGCGCCAGCAGTGAGTCAGCGTTAGGCGGGCAGAGCCTGGCGGAGACCCAGTACTTC
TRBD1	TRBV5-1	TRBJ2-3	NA	CASSRTGQGAGTDTQYF	TGCGCCAGCAGCCGGACGGGACAGGGGGCGGGCACAGATACGCAGTATTTT
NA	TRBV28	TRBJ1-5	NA	CASSPPQGGHQPQHF	TGTGCCAGCAGTCCCCCCCAGGGAGGCCATCAGCCCCAGCATTTT
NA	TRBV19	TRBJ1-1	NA	CASSILGMINTEAFF	TGTGCCAGTAGTATCCTCGGGATGATTAACACTGAAGCTTTCTTT
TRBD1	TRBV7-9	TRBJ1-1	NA	CASSSTGGTRTEAFF	TGTGCCAGCAGCTCCACAGGGGGCACAAGGACTGAAGCTTTCTTT
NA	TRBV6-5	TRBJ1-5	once	CASSGSRYQPQHF	TGTGCCAGCAGTGGAAGCCGTTATCAGCCCCAGCATTTT
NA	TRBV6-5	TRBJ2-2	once	CASSYSDSTVTGELFF	TGTGCCAGCAGTTACTCTGACTCAACGGTCACCGGGGAGCTGTTTTTT
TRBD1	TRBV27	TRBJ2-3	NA	CASSGGMVTGGTDTQYF	TGTGCCAGCAGTGGGGGGATGGTGACAGGGGGTACAGATACGCAGTATTTT
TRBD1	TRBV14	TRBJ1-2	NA	CASSGTENNYGYTF	TGTGCCAGCTCCGGGACAGAAAATAACTATGGCTACACCTTC
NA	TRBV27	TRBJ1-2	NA	CASSLSKDPRDERNRYMLYGYTF	TGTGCCAGCAGTTTATCCAAAGATCCCCGGGACGAACGGAACCGTTATATGTTATATGGCTACACCTTC
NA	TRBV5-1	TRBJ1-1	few	CASSLVGQEAFF	TGCGCCAGCAGCTTGGTCGGACAGGAAGCTTTCTTT
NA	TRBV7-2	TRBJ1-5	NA	CASSVLRDLSNQPQHF	TGTGCCAGCAGCGTGCTCCGGGACCTAAGCAATCAGCCCCAGCATTTT
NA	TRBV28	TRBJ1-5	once	CASRQSYSNQPQHF	TGTGCCAGCAGGCAGAGTTATAGCAATCAGCCCCAGCATTTT
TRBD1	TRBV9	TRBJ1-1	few	CASSVDRVPNTEAFF	TGTGCCAGCAGCGTGGACAGGGTTCCGAACACTGAAGCTTTCTTT
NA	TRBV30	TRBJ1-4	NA	CAWDRSRKEKLFF	TGTGCCTGGGATCGGAGCCGTAAGGAGAAACTGTTTTTT
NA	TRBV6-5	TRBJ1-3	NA	CASSYGAGYSGNTIYF	TGTGCCAGCAGTTATGGGGCGGGGTACTCTGGAAACACCATATATTTT
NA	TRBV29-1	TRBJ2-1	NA	CSVEDVKNYEQFF	TGCAGCGTTGAAGATGTAAAGAATTATGAGCAGTTCTTC
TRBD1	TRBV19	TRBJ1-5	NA	CASSMDRSSNQPQHF	TGTGCCAGTAGTATGGACAGGAGTAGCAATCAGCCCCAGCATTTT
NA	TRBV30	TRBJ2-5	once	CAWTLSIPQETQYF	TGTGCCTGGACCTTATCAATACCCCAAGAGACCCAGTACTTC
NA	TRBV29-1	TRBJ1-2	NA	CSVESTLRDGYTF	TGCAGCGTTGAGTCGACTTTGAGGGACGGCTACACCTTC
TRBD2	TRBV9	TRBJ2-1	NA	CASSLGAGGYNEQFF	TGTGCCAGCAGCCTAGGGGCGGGGGGCTACAATGAGCAGTTCTTC
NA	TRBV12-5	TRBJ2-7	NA	CASGPPTGTVYEQYF	TGTGCTAGTGGTCCACCGACCGGAACAGTTTACGAGCAGTACTTC
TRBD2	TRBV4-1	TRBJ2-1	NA	CASSQYGGLAGDEQFF	TGCGCCAGCAGCCAGTACGGGGGACTAGCAGGCGATGAGCAGTTCTTC
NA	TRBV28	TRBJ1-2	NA	CASSLSPMSGDYGYTF	TGTGCCAGCAGTTTATCCCCCATGTCTGGGGACTATGGCTACACCTTC
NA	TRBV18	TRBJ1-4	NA	CASSRPGSEKLFF	TGTGCCAGCTCACGCCCCGGGTCTGAAAAACTGTTTTTT
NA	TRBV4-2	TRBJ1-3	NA	CASSQDYFSGNTIYF	TGTGCCAGCAGCCAAGACTACTTCTCTGGAAACACCATATATTTT
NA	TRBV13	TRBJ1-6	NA	CASSLSRNSPLHF	TGTGCCAGCAGCTTATCCCGAAATTCACCCCTCCACTTT
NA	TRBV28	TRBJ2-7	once	CASSPQDFSYEQYF	TGTGCCAGCAGTCCCCAAGACTTCTCCTACGAGCAGTACTTC
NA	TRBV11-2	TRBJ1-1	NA	CASSFGYHQGSEAFF	TGTGCCAGCAGCTTCGGGTACCACCAGGGATCCGAAGCTTTCTTT
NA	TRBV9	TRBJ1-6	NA	CASSRESRRFNSPLHF	TGTGCCAGCAGCCGGGAGTCCCGAAGATTTAATTCACCCCTCCACTTT
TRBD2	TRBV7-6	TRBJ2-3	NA	CASSPERGETDTQYF	TGTGCCAGCAGCCCCGAGCGGGGGGAAACAGATACGCAGTATTTT